The 14 T cell receptor beta chains presented below share a single source sample, sequenced in a study of somatic mutations in cytotoxic T cells in rheumatoid arthritis. This table comes from immunoSEQ multiplex PCR, and its TCRdb copy is limited to in-frame clones, with some not included. The sample consists of under 2,500 clones, about 70% of them appearing once. Source: CD8+ T cells sorted from blood, taken at a follow-up visit. The source of these receptors is a man between 65 and 85 years old with rheumatoid arthritis.

This clone was recorded a few times. This rearrangement joins TRBV7-2 to TRBJ1-5; D is ambiguous. V was pared by 4 bases and J by 5 bases, with 12 bases between. The CDR3 totals 14 residues. Germline-derived CDR1 and CDR2 are SGHTA and FQGNSA. CDR3 nucleotide sequence: TGTGCCAGCAGCTCCCGAGGTATTTATCAGCCCCAGCATTTT. It is translated as CASSSRGIYQPQHF.

This chain uses TRBV5-1 with TRBJ2-2, with 9 bases matching TRBD1. The length of the CDR3 is 14 residues. V was clipped by 5 bases and J by 5 bases; unmatched bases: 4. CDR1 is SGHRS, CDR2 YFSETQ, per germline. In DNA form, the CDR3 reads TGCGCCAGCAGTGTGGGACAGGGAACCGGGGAGCTGTTTTTT. Its translation: CASSVGQGTGELFF. Full variable domain (missing parts from reference TRBV5-1 and TRBJ2-2): KAGVTQTPRYLIKTRGQQVTLSCSPISGHRSVSWYQQTPGQGLQFLFEYFSETQRNKGNFPGRFSGRQFSNSRSEMNVSTLELGDSALYLCASSVGQGTGELFFGEGSRLTVL.

This clone was observed a handful of times. J is TRBJ1-5 and V is TRBV28; 10 bases are a match to TRBD1. CDR1 and CDR2 (germline): MDHEN, SYDVKM. This CDR3 has 16 amino acids. V shed 6 bases, J shed 8 bases, and the junction held 13 bases outside the gene matches. In nucleotides, the CDR3 is TGTGCCAGCAGCCCAGTTTTGAGGACAGGGGGTGAGCCCCAGCATTTT. It yields the protein CASSPVLRTGGEPQHF.

This clone was recorded only once. The V call is TRBV10-3, the J call TRBJ2-1; D is unclear. CDR3 length: 11 residues. Trimming took 5 bases from V and 8 from J, leaving 7 bases between them. Germline CDR1 is ENHRY and CDR2 is SYGVKD. The CDR3 reads CAISNSDEQFF. CDR3 in DNA: TGTGCCATCAGTAACTCAGATGAGCAGTTCTTC.

The chain carries TRBV7-8 and TRBJ2-7; D gene unclear. The CDR3 has 13 residues. Germline-derived CDR1 and CDR2 are SGHVS and FQNEAQ. Trimming cost V 7 bases and J 0 bases, with 10 bases left between them. CDR3 sequence: CASKRDLSYEQYF. CDR3 sequence (DNA): TGTGCCAGCAAGAGAGACCTCTCCTACGAGCAGTACTTC.

The J gene is TRBJ1-1, the V gene TRBV6-5; no clear D gene. CDR1 and CDR2 from the germline V gene are MNHEY and SVGAGI. With 4 bases removed from V and 0 bases from J, the gap between germline ends came to 15 bases. The CDR3 has 16 amino acids. CDR3 DNA: TGTGCCAGCAGTTTAATCTACGAGATGTTGAACACTGAAGCTTTCTTT. This encodes CASSLIYEMLNTEAFF.

The chain is built from TRBV27 and TRBJ1-1; D unresolved. The germline gives CDR1 MNHEY, CDR2 SMNVEV (reference sequence). This CDR3 is 14 amino acids long. V dropped 1 base and J dropped 3 bases, with 9 bases sitting between them. The chain's CDR3 is CASSLYADYTEAFF. For the CDR3, the DNA is TGTGCCAGCAGTTTATATGCAGATTACACTGAAGCTTTCTTT.

The CDR3 region is CASSYDREWLFF. DNA for the CDR3: TGTGCCAGCAGCTATGACAGGGAATGGCTGTTTTTT. The chain recombines TRBV28 with TRBJ1-4, with TRBD1 matching over 7 bases. The length of the CDR3 is 12 residues. Germline values: CDR1 MDHEN, CDR2 SYDVKM. V lost 6 bases, J lost 14 bases, and 9 bases stayed unmatched.

The genes are TRBV29-1 and TRBJ1-3, with unresolved D. Trimming removed 4 bases at V and 1 base at J, with 2 bases between. The germline gives CDR1 SQVTM, CDR2 ANQGSEA. The CDR3 runs to 11 residues. Written as DNA, the CDR3 is TGCAGCGTTGGTTCTGGAAACACCATATATTTT. Amino acid sequence: CSVGSGNTIYF.

In this sample, this clone turned up a few times. The chain is built from TRBV7-7 and TRBJ2-1; TRBD2 agrees at 7 bases. V lost 6 bases and J lost 0; bases outside the gene matches: 11. The V gene's germline CDR1 is SSHAT and CDR2 FNYEAQ (reference sequence). CDR3 length equals 17 residues. The CDR3 loop is CASSPGLAGDSYNEQFF. The CDR3 nucleotides read TGTGCCAGCAGTCCCGGGTTGGCGGGAGACTCCTACAATGAGCAGTTCTTC.

This clone turned up a few times. The chain recombines TRBV7-9 with TRBJ2-3; D is possibly TRBD2 (6 bases). This CDR3 is built from 17 residues. Germline CDR1 SEHNR, CDR2 FQNEAQ (reference sequence). Trimming left V 4 bases short and J 5 bases short, with 22 bases between. In nucleotides, the CDR3 is TGTGCCAGCAGCTCCGCCTGGGGCGGGATCGATGGAGATACGCAGTATTTT. It translates to CASSSAWGGIDGDTQYF.

This clone was found a few times. The chain recombines TRBV10-3 with TRBJ2-1, with TRBD2 identical over 9 bases. This CDR3 comprises 15 residues. The V and J ends lost 4 bases and 2 bases, in that order; junction bases with no gene match: 3. Germline-derived CDR1 and CDR2 are ENHRY and SYGVKD. CDR3 region: CAISGTSDPYNEQFF. The CDR3 nucleotides are TGTGCCATCAGTGGGACTAGCGATCCCTACAATGAGCAGTTCTTC.

V gene TRBV7-9 combines with J gene TRBJ1-2; tentatively, D is TRBD1 (5 bases). Germline CDR1 reads SEHNR; CDR2 reads FQNEAQ (reference sequence). Trimming removed 1 base from V and 8 bases from J, with 11 bases in between. This CDR3 region has 13 residues. Here the CDR3 reads CASSLEGLSGYTF. The CDR3 coding sequence is TGTGCCAGCAGCTTAGAGGGGCTGAGCGGCTACACCTTC.

The chain has TRBV7-9 and TRBJ2-6; no clear D gene. Germline-derived CDR1 and CDR2 are SEHNR and FQNEAQ (reference sequence). This CDR3 comprises 17 residues. Trimming removed 2 bases from V and 0 bases from J, with 11 bases in between. The CDR3 coding sequence is TGTGCCAGCAGCTTAACTACTCTGAGCTCTGGGGCCAACGTCCTGACTTTC. Translating gives CASSLTTLSSGANVLTF.